The present entry profiles one T cell receptor beta chain with its context. This sample is part of a study of control samples from healthy donors and cancer patients. Generated by immunoSEQ multiplex PCR, the TCRdb table keeps only in-frame clones and is missing some. Found here are over 200,000 clones, almost 85% of them singletons; the top ten hold roughly 13%. Looked up from germline, CDR1 is SGHDT and CDR2 is YYEEEE. The CDR3 length is 16 residues. The junction had 8 bases not matched to a gene; V was cut back by 5 bases and J by 2 bases. What was sequenced was PBMCs. This sequence was found in a woman in her sixties with lung cancer. V and J are TRBV5-6 and TRBJ2-7; 12 bases agree with TRBD2. The CDR3 bases are TGTGCCAGCAGGAACGGGACTAGCGGGCGGACCTACGAGCAGTACTTC. It yields the protein CASRNGTSGRTYEQYF. The whole variable domain, filled in from reference TRBV5-6 and TRBJ2-7, reads DAGVTQSPTHLIKTRGQQVTLRCSPKSGHDTVSWYQQALGQGPQFIFQYYEEEERQRGNFPDRFSGHQFPNYSSELNVNALLLGDSALYLCASRNGTSGRTYEQYFGPGTRLTVT.